The 11 T cell receptor beta chains below were found in one sample sequenced in a study of cytomegalovirus exposure and HLA in healthy donors (TCRdb year 2017). Libraries were constructed by the immunoSEQ multiplex PCR assay. For the multiplex PCR, a mixture combining 60 forward primers for TCR Vbeta segments and 13 reverse primers for TCR Jbeta segments was used. TCRdb holds this immuneACCESS table with in-frame rearrangements only. Some clones are missing; in checked studies, unresolved V genes explain under half, and the rest has no known cause. In all, the sample holds 100,000 to 150,000 clones, and roughly 73% of those were seen once. Less than 5% of the sample comes from the top ten. Sequenced input: PBMCs. The receptors stem from a man aged 55 to 69 in good health and CMV-seropositive.

The table lists this clone with a count of one. This chain connects TRBV7-3 to TRBJ2-2; TRBD2 might be the D (5 bases). V shed 8 bases and J shed 3 bases, with 19 bases lying between them. CDR1 and CDR2 (germline): SGHTA, FQGTGA. This CDR3 comprises 16 residues. The CDR3 spells CASGKTSGVDTGELFF. The CDR3 DNA reads as TGTGCCAGCGGCAAAACCTCCGGGGTGGACACCGGGGAGCTGTTTTTT.

The J gene is TRBJ2-3, the V gene TRBV10-1, with TRBD1 as a possible D gene (5 bases). Trimming left V 0 bases short and J 2 bases short, with 12 bases between. The V gene's germline CDR1 is WNHNN and CDR2 SYGVQD (reference sequence). CDR3 length equals 16 residues. The CDR3: CASSESGSGFTDTQYF. The CDR3 DNA reads TGCGCCAGCAGTGAGTCCGGGTCAGGGTTCACAGATACGCAGTATTTT.

The rearrangement links TRBV18 to TRBJ1-1; D perhaps matches TRBD1 (5 bases). The germline gives CDR1 KGHSH, CDR2 LQKENI. V was pared by 6 bases and J by 0 bases, with 20 bases between. The CDR3 contains 17 residues. Here the CDR3 reads CASSPGHPNQMNTEAFF. CDR3 bases: TGTGCCAGCTCCCCAGGGCATCCGAACCAAATGAACACTGAAGCTTTCTTT.

The chain has TRBV4-2 and TRBJ2-1; D is perhaps TRBD1 (6 bases). This CDR3 has 22 amino acids. Trimming pared 4 bases from V and 4 bases from J, leaving 35 bases between. Germline V gene data show CDR1 as LGHNA and CDR2 as YNFKEQ. The CDR3 region has the DNA TGTGCCAGCAGCCCCCCATCTTCCTCCGGGACACAGGAGAAAGCCGCATACAATGAGCAGTTCTTC. Encoded protein: CASSPPSSSGTQEKAAYNEQFF.

The CDR3 DNA reads TGTGCCAGCTCACCAGCCCTAGCCGAAGAGACCCAGTACTTC. This sequence encodes CASSPALAEETQYF. V is TRBV18 and J is TRBJ2-5; TRBD2 might be the D (5 bases). V gave up 2 bases and J gave up 3 bases, with 10 bases separating them. CDR3 length: 14 residues. Germline V lookup: CDR1 KGHSH, CDR2 LQKENI. The whole variable domain, filled in from reference TRBV18 and TRBJ2-5, reads NAGVMQNPRHLVRRRGQEARLRCSPMKGHSHVYWYRQLPEEGLKFMVYLQKENIIDESGMPKERFSAEFPKEGPSILRIQQVVRGDSAAYFCASSPALAEETQYFGPGTRLLVL.

This clone was found many times. This chain joins TRBV19 and TRBJ1-5, with D possibly TRBD1 on 6 matching bases. From germline, CDR1 is LNHDA and CDR2 SQIVND (reference sequence). The CDR3 loop spans 9 amino acids. V dropped 6 bases and J dropped 12 bases, with 6 bases sitting between them. CDR3 residues: CASRTGQHF. The CDR3 DNA sequence: TGTGCCAGTAGGACAGGCCAGCATTTT.

This chain links TRBV2 with TRBJ1-2; D not resolved. CDR1 and CDR2 from the germline V gene are SNHLY and FYNNEI. This CDR3 has 11 residues. Trimming removed 4 bases at V and 8 bases at J, with 8 bases between. CDR3 sequence: CASSVSGGYTF. For the CDR3, the DNA is TGTGCCAGCAGTGTGAGCGGCGGCTACACCTTC.

V usage is TRBV11-2 and J usage is TRBJ2-3; no definite D call. Germline assignment: CDR1 SGHAT and CDR2 FQNNGV. V was shortened by 5 bases and J by 8 bases, with 14 bases between the two germline ends. The CDR3 length is 13 residues. The CDR3 region is CASSPEIEATQYF. The CDR3 DNA reads as TGTGCCAGCAGCCCTGAAATTGAGGCTACGCAGTATTTT.

V is TRBV30 and J is TRBJ1-6; D gene uncertain. Trimming took 3 bases from V and 7 from J, leaving 13 bases between them. This CDR3 has 14 residues. Per the germline V gene, CDR1 is GTSNPN and CDR2 is SVGIG (reference sequence). CDR3 sequence reads: CAWRRMAINSPLHF. CDR3 nucleotide sequence: TGTGCCTGGAGGAGGATGGCAATCAATTCACCCCTCCACTTT. The full variable domain, completed using reference TRBV30 and TRBJ1-6, is SQTIHQWPATLVQPVGSPLSLECTVEGTSNPNLYWYRQAAGRGLQLLFYSVGIGQISSEVPQNLSASRPQDRQFILSSKKLLLSDSGFYLCAWRRMAINSPLHFGNGTRLTVT.

This clone showed up just a few times. The chain combines TRBV6-6 with TRBJ1-1; D not resolved. CDR1 and CDR2 from the germline V gene are MNHNY and SVGAGI (reference sequence). Trimming left V 6 bases short and J 6 bases short, with 11 bases between. The CDR3 has 12 residues. CDR3 DNA sequence: TGTGCCAGCAGCTCTTTAGACTCTGAAGCTTTCTTT. Translated, it gives CASSSLDSEAFF.

This chain links TRBV11-3 with TRBJ2-3; TRBD2 is a possible D gene (5 bases). This CDR3 has 12 residues. Germline CDR1 SGHNT, CDR2 YENEEA. Trimming removed 5 bases from V and 4 bases from J, with 7 bases in between. CDR3 coding DNA: TGTGCCAGCAGCCCGGGGTCAGATACGCAGTATTTT. It is translated as CASSPGSDTQYF.